The present TCR beta chain was sequenced within a study of T-cell memory formation after mild COVID-19. TCRdb re-called the 5' RACE reads through MiXCR, storing one row per CDR3 protein. The sample records around 310,000 distinct CDR3 sequences, 20% to 25% being singletons. This clonotype originated in a man aged 18 to 30 who had mild COVID-19 (a few samples of this study predate the infection). Cell type and time point are not known. Material for sequencing was PBMCs or a T cell subset sorted from them (not recorded which).

CDR3: CSATTGENHQPQHF. CDR3 DNA: TGCAGTGCTACTACAGGGGAGAATCATCAGCCCCAGCATTTT. This chain uses TRBV20-1 with TRBJ1-5; 7 nucleotides line up with TRBD1. This CDR3 has 14 residues. From germline, CDR1 is DFQATT and CDR2 SNEGSKA (reference sequence). With V trimmed by 4 bases and J by 5 bases, 8 bases remained unmatched.